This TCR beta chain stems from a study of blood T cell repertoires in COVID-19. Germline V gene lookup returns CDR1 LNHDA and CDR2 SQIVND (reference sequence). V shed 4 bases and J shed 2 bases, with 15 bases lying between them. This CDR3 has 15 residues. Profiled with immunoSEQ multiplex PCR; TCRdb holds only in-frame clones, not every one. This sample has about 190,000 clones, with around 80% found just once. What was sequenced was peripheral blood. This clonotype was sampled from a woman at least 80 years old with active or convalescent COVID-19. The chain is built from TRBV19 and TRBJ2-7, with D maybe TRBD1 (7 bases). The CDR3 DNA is TGTGCCAGTAGTAAAGGAGGGACAGCTGCCTACGAGCAGTACTTC. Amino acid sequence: CASSKGGTAAYEQYF. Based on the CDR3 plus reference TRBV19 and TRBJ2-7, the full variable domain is DGGITQSPKYLFRKEGQNVTLSCEQNLNHDAMYWYRQDPGQGLRLIYYSQIVNDFQKGDIAEGYSVSREKKESFPLTVTSAQKNPTAFYLCASSKGGTAAYEQYFGPGTRLTVT.